Included here is one T cell receptor beta chain sequence, with context. Germline V lookup: CDR1 MNHEY, CDR2 SMNVEV (reference sequence). The CDR3 is 19 amino acids. J was trimmed by 2 bases and V by 0 bases; bases with no gene match: 12. This entry comes from a study of blood T cell repertoires in COVID-19. Study details: COVID-19 samples from acute and convalescent phases originated in the United States, Italy and Spain. Nucleic acid was either cDNA or gDNA, and it came from T cells, B-cell-depleted T cells, or PBMCs.

Original processing methods: Estimation of nucleated cell counts was performed using reference gene primer amplification. Profiling relied on immunoSEQ multiplex PCR, and the TCRdb table lists in-frame clones only, not all of them. The V and J calls and the clone size are those of that table, but D and trimming were determined from the DNA. This table has 210,000 or so clones, 85% to 90% appearing once. The sequence was obtained from a man between 18 and 29 years old with active or convalescent COVID-19. Material: peripheral blood. The rearrangement joins TRBV27 to TRBJ2-7; 11 bases align to TRBD1. CDR3 sequence (DNA): TGTGCCAGCAGTTTATCTGGTCATAGACTGGGACAGGGGGCCTACGAGCAGTACTTC. The encoded protein is CASSLSGHRLGQGAYEQYF.